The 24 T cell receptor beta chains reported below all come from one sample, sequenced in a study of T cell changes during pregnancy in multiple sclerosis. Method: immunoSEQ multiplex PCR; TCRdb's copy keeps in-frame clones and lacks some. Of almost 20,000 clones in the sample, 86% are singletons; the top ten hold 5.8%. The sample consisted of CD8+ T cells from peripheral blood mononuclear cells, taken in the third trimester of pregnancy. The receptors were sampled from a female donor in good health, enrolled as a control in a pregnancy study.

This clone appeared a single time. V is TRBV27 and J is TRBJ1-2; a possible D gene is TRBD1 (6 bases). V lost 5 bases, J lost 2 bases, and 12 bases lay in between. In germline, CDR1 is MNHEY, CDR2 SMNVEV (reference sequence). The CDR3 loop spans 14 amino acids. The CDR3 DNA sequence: TGTGCCAGCAGTCCTCTTACAGGGAACTATGGCTACACCTTC. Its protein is CASSPLTGNYGYTF.

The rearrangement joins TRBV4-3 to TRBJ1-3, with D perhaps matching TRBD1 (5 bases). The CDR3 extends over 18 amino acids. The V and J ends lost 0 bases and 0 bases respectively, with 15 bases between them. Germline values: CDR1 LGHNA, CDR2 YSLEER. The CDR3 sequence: CASSQEGLSRDSGNTIYF. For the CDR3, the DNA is TGCGCCAGCAGCCAAGAAGGTTTATCCAGGGACTCTGGAAACACCATATATTTT.

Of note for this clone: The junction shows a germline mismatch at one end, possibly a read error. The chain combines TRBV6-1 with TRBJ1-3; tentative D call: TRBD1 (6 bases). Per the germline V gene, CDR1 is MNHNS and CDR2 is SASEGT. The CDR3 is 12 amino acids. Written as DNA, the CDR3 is TGTGCCAGCAGTGGGGCTAGGGGGAGTACGAATTTT. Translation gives CASSGARGSTNF.

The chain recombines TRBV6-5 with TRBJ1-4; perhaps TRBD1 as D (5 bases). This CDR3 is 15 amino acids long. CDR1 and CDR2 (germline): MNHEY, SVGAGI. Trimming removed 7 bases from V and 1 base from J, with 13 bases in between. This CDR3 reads CASTSYGGTNEKLFF. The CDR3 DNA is TGTGCCAGCACTAGCTACGGGGGAACTAATGAAAAACTGTTTTTT.

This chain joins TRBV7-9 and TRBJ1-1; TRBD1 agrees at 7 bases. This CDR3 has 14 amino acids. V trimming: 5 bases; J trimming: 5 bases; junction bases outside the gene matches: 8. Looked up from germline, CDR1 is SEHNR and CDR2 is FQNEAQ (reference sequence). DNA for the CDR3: TGTGCCAGCAGCGGCAGACAGGGTTTTACTGAAGCTTTCTTT. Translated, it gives CASSGRQGFTEAFF.

The DNA for the CDR3 is TGCGCCAGCAGCCCGGACAGGGGGAACACTGAAGCTTTCTTT. Its translation is CASSPDRGNTEAFF. The chain is built from TRBV5-1 and TRBJ1-1, with 9 positions matching TRBD1. CDR1 and CDR2 (germline): SGHRS, YFSETQ. This CDR3 is built from 14 residues. V was clipped by 4 bases and J by 1 base; unmatched bases: 2.

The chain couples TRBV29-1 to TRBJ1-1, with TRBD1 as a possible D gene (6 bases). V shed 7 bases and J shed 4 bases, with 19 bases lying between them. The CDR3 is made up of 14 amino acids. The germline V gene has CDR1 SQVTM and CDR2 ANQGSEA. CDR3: CSAPGRGHLTEAFF. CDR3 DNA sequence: TGCAGCGCCCCTGGGAGGGGACACCTCACTGAAGCTTTCTTT.

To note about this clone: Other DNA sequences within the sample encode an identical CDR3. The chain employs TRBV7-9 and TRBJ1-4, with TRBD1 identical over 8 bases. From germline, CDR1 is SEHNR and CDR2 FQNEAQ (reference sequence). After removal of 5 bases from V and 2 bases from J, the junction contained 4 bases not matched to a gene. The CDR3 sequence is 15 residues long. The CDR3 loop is CASSLDRGTNEKLFF. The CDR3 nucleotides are TGTGCCAGCAGCCTCGACAGGGGCACTAATGAAAAACTGTTTTTT.

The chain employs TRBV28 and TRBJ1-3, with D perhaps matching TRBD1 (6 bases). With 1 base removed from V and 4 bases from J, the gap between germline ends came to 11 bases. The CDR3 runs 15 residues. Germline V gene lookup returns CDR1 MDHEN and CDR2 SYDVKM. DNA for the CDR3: TGTGCCAGCAGTTTATCAGGGGAACTCGGAAACACCATATATTTT. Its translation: CASSLSGELGNTIYF.

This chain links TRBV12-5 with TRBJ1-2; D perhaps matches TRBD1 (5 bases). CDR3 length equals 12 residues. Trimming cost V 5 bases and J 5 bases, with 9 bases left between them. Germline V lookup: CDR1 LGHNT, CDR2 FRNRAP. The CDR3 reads CASGQGTYGYTF. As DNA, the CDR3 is TGTGCTAGTGGTCAGGGAACTTATGGCTACACCTTC.

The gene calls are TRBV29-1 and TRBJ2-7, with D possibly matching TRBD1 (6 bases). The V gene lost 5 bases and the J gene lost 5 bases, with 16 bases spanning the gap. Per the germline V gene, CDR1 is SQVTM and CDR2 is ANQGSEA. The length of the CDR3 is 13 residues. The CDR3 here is CSVTQGSSDEQYF. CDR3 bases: TGCAGCGTTACTCAGGGGTCGTCGGACGAGCAGTACTTC.

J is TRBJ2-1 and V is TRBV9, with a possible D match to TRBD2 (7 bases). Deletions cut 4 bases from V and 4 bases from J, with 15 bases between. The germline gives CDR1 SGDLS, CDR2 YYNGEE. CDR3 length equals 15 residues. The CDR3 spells CASSKGGVPYNEQFF. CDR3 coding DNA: TGTGCCAGCAGCAAGGGGGGGGTCCCGTACAATGAGCAGTTCTTC.

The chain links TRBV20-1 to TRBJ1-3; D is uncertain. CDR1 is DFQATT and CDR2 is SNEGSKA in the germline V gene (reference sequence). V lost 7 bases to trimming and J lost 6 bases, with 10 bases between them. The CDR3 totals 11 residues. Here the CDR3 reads CSGDRENTIYF. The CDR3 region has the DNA TGCAGTGGAGATCGAGAAAACACCATATATTTT.

The CDR3 sequence is CASSVGWGADTQYF. Here the CDR3 DNA reads TGTGCCAGCAGCGTAGGATGGGGGGCAGATACGCAGTATTTT. The rearrangement joins TRBV9 to TRBJ2-3; D possibly corresponds to TRBD2 (6 bases). The V end was cut by 0 bases, the J end by 4 bases, with 9 bases between. The length of the CDR3 is 14 residues. Germline V gene lookup returns CDR1 SGDLS and CDR2 YYNGEE.

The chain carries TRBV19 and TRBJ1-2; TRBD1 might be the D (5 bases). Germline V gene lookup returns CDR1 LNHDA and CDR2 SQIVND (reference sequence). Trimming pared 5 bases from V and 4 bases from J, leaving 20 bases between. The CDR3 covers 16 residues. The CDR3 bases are TGTGCCAGTAGTGACCTACAGGAAGTCCAAGCCTATGGCTACACCTTC. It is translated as CASSDLQEVQAYGYTF. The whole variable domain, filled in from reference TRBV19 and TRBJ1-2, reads DGGITQSPKYLFRKEGQNVTLSCEQNLNHDAMYWYRQDPGQGLRLIYYSQIVNDFQKGDIAEGYSVSREKKESFPLTVTSAQKNPTAFYLCASSDLQEVQAYGYTFGSGTRLTVV.

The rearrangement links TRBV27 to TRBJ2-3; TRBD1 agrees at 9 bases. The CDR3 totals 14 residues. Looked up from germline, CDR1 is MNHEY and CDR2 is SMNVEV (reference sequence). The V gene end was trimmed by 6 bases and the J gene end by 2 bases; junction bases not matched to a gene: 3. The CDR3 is CASRGQGITDTQYF. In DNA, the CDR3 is TGTGCCAGCAGAGGACAGGGGATCACAGATACGCAGTATTTT.

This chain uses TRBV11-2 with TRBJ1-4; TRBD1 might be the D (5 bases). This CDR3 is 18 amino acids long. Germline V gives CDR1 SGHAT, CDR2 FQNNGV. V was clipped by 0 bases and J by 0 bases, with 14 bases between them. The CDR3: CASSLDPGNEATNEKLFF. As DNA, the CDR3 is TGTGCCAGCAGCTTAGATCCAGGGAATGAAGCAACTAATGAAAAACTGTTTTTT.

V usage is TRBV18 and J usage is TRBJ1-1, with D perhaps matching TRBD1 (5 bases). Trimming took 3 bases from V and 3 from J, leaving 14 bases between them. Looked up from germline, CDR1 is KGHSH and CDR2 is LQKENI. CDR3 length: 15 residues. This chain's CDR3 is CASSPSRDWDTEAFF. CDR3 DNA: TGTGCCAGCTCACCCTCCAGGGACTGGGACACTGAAGCTTTCTTT.

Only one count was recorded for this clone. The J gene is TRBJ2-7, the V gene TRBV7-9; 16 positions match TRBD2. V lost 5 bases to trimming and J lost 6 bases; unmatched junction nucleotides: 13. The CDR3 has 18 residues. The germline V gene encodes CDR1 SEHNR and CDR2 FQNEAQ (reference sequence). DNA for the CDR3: TGTGCCAGCAGCCCGGGGACTAGCGGGGGGGCCCGTCGCGTCGAGCAGTACTTC. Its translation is CASSPGTSGGARRVEQYF.

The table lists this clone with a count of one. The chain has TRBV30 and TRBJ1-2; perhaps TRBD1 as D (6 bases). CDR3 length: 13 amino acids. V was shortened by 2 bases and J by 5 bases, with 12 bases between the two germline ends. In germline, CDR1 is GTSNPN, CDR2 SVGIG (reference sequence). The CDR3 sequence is CAWSPDRNYGYTF. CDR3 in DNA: TGTGCCTGGAGTCCCGACAGGAATTATGGCTACACCTTC. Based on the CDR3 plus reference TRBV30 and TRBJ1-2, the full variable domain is SQTIHQWPATLVQPVGSPLSLECTVEGTSNPNLYWYRQAAGRGLQLLFYSVGIGQISSEVPQNLSASRPQDRQFILSSKKLLLSDSGFYLCAWSPDRNYGYTFGSGTRLTVV.

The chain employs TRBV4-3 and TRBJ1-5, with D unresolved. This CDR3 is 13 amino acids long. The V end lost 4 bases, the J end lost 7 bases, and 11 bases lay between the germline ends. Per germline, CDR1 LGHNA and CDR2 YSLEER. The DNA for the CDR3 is TGCGCCAGCAGCCCAGAGGCCTGGCAGCCCCAGCATTTT. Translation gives CASSPEAWQPQHF.

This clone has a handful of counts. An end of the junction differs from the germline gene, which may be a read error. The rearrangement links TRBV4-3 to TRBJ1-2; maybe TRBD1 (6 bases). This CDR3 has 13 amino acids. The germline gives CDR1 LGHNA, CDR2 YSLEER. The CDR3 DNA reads TGCGCCAGCAGCCAGACAGGAAACTCTGGCTACACCTTC. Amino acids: CASSQTGNSGYTF.

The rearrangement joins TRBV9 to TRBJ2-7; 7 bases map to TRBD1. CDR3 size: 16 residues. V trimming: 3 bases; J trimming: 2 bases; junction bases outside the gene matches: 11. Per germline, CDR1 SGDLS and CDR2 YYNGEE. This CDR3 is CASSDSPGQPPYEQYF. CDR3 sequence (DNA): TGTGCCAGCAGCGACTCCCCGGGACAGCCACCCTACGAGCAGTACTTC.

The CDR3 nucleotides read TGCGCCAGCAGCCAAGGGACTCACGGCGGCTACACCTTC. Protein product: CASSQGTHGGYTF. V and J are TRBV4-3 and TRBJ1-2; D ambiguous. Per germline, CDR1 LGHNA and CDR2 YSLEER. Trimming took 1 base from V and 8 from J, leaving 11 bases between them. This CDR3 spans 13 amino acids.